This TCR beta chain was identified during a study of blood T cell repertoires in COVID-19. Overall study: The study drew acute and convalescent COVID-19 samples from the United States, Italy and Spain. Sample material is recorded as cDNA or gDNA derived from T cells, B-cell-depleted T cells, or PBMCs.

In the original processing: Scientists estimated how many nucleated cells there were by amplifying reference gene primers. Sequenced by immunoSEQ multiplex PCR; TCRdb stores in-frame clones only, minus some. Clone size and V and J calls were adopted from that table, with D and trimming inferred from the DNA. This table has 50,000 to 70,000 clones, approximately 79% appearing once. V dropped 7 bases and J dropped 4; count of bases not matched to a gene: 11. CDR1 MGHDK and CDR2 SYGVNS come from the germline V gene. CDR3 length equals 15 residues. This clonotype was sampled from a man aged 55 to 70 with acute or convalescent COVID-19. The gene calls are TRBV25-1 and TRBJ1-1; 8 positions agree with TRBD1. Sequenced: peripheral blood. The CDR3 coding sequence is TGTGCCAGCAAAATCCGGACAGGGATTGGCACTGAAGCTTTCTTT. Protein product: CASKIRTGIGTEAFF.